This T cell receptor beta chain derives from a study of neurological immune-mediated disorders. TCRdb ran MiXCR on the 5' RACE reads and lists one entry per CDR3 protein. The sample lists tens of thousands of distinct CDR3 sequences; less than 5.5% were seen once. Overall study results and limits: It was HTLV-1-associated myelopathy that showed the most TCR clonal expansion, while multiple sclerosis showed the least, falling below healthy controls. None of the features examined (clinical or MRI) was associated with the multiple sclerosis repertoire cluster.

This clonotype has at least ten counts. The antigen is unknown. The CDR3 covers 15 residues. V lost 7 bases, J lost 1 base, and 7 bases stayed unmatched. Germline V gene sequence: CDR1 SEHNR, CDR2 FQNEAQ (reference sequence). The chain uses TRBV7-9 and TRBJ1-2; 9 bases match TRBD1. The sequencing input was PBMCs. The clonotype originates from a man aged 30 to 39 with multiple sclerosis. CDR3 nucleotide sequence: TGTGCCAGCAAGGGACAGGGAGATATTAACTATGGCTACACCTTC. Its translation is CASKGQGDINYGYTF.